The 23 T cell receptor beta chains listed next were all sequenced from one sample in a study of T cells expressing NK-cell markers. For each CDR3 protein, TCRdb gives one entry from its re-call of the 5' RACE reads, without DNA. The sample has approximately 550,000 distinct CDR3 sequences. Sequenced material: blood T cells: a sorted CD56 or NKG2C T cell subset, CD4+ or CD8+ T cells, or bulk PBMC T cells (not recorded which). These receptors all stem from a man in his late teens or twenties in good health.

This sequence joins TRBV28 and TRBJ2-7; the D call of TRBD1 rests on TCRdb alone, since no DNA is present to check it. CDR3 size: 13 residues. Germline-derived CDR1 and CDR2 are MDHEN and SYDVKM. CDR3 amino acids: CASTPLGAREQYF.

The rearrangement links TRBV30 to TRBJ2-1. There are 13 residues in the CDR3. Germline V gives CDR1 GTSNPN, CDR2 SVGIG (reference sequence). The CDR3 region is CAWGGAPPAEQFF.

The chain joins TRBV21-1 to TRBJ2-3. TRBV21-1 is a pseudogene segment. CDR3 length: 15 residues. CDR3 sequence reads: CASSKADWVADTQYF.

The chain couples TRBV6-1 to TRBJ2-7; TCRdb calls TRBD1, which cannot be checked without DNA. CDR1 MNHNS and CDR2 SASEGT come from the germline V gene. The CDR3 loop spans 14 amino acids. The CDR3 is CASRETGPSYEQYF.

The chain is built from TRBV5-5 and TRBJ2-5; TCRdb's D call of TRBD1 is untestable without DNA. The CDR3 runs 14 residues. Germline V lookup: CDR1 SGHKS, CDR2 YYEKEE (reference sequence). The CDR3 here is CASRDRGLRETQYF.

V is TRBV7-9 and J is TRBJ2-7; TCRdb outputs TRBD2, but without DNA this stays unchecked. This CDR3 comprises 16 residues. Per the germline V gene, CDR1 is SEHNR and CDR2 is FQNEAQ (reference sequence). The CDR3 sequence is CASSLAQGGNPYEQYF.

J is TRBJ1-1 and V is TRBV11-3; TCRdb gives TRBD1 as the D gene, but with no DNA this cannot be confirmed. Germline V gene sequence: CDR1 SGHNT, CDR2 YENEEA. This CDR3 spans 13 amino acids. The CDR3 spells CASSFDRDTEAFF.

This rearrangement joins TRBV7-3 to TRBJ2-5. CDR1 is SGHTA and CDR2 is FQGTGA in the germline V gene. CDR3 size: 13 residues. CDR3: CASSLTKLETQYF. Together with reference TRBV7-3 and TRBJ2-5, the CDR3 gives the full variable domain: GAGVSQTPSNKVTEKGKYVELRCDPISGHTALYWYRQSLGQGPEFLIYFQGTGAADDSGLPNDRFFAVRPEGSVSTLKIQRTERGDSAVYLCASSLTKLETQYFGPGTRLLVL.

The chain links TRBV12-3 or TRBV12-4 to TRBJ2-1; TCRdb calls TRBD2, which cannot be checked without DNA. The CDR3 has 13 residues. Here the CDR3 reads CASSPLGDNEQFF.

J is TRBJ1-2 and V is TRBV2; the TCRdb call, TRBD1, lacks DNA for checking. CDR3 length: 15 residues. Germline lookup yields CDR1 SNHLY and CDR2 FYNNEI. The CDR3 loop reads CASTGGQQANYGYTF.

V usage is TRBV7-9 and J usage is TRBJ2-7; absent DNA, TCRdb's TRBD2 call cannot be checked. The CDR3 is 17 residues long. Germline lookup yields CDR1 SEHNR and CDR2 FQNEAQ (reference sequence). The CDR3 region is CASSLDPPGLAGPEQYF.

V is TRBV7-2 and J is TRBJ2-1. Germline V gene lookup returns CDR1 SGHTA and CDR2 FQGNSA. The CDR3 covers 13 residues. The CDR3 region is CASSLSRTDEQFF. Based on the CDR3 plus reference TRBV7-2 and TRBJ2-1, the full variable domain is GAGVSQSPSNKVTEKGKDVELRCDPISGHTALYWYRQSLGQGLEFLIYFQGNSAPDKSGLPSDRFSAERTGGSVSTLTIQRTQQEDSAVYLCASSLSRTDEQFFGPGTRLTVL.

J is TRBJ2-5 and V is TRBV7-2; checking the TCRdb D call of TRBD2 is not possible without DNA. CDR3 length equals 14 residues. The germline V gene has CDR1 SGHTA and CDR2 FQGNSA. This chain's CDR3 is CASSSPRSGETQYF.

This CDR3 reads CASSYGEGSQETQYF. This chain connects TRBV6-5 to TRBJ2-5; there is no DNA to check the TCRdb D call of TRBD1. Germline V gene sequence: CDR1 MNHEY, CDR2 SVGAGI. There are 15 residues in the CDR3.

The CDR3 protein is CATSGAMEETQYF. The rearrangement joins TRBV15 to TRBJ2-5; checking the TCRdb D call of TRBD1 is not possible without DNA. Looked up from germline, CDR1 is LNHNV and CDR2 is YYDKDF (reference sequence). The CDR3 sequence is 13 residues long.

The gene calls are TRBV29-1 and TRBJ2-5; TCRdb designates TRBD1, a call that cannot be tested without DNA. The CDR3 sequence is 13 residues long. Germline V gene lookup returns CDR1 SQVTM and CDR2 ANQGSEA. This CDR3 reads CSVDRGNGETQYF.

The chain carries TRBV15 and TRBJ1-3; lacking DNA, the TRBD1 call made by TCRdb goes unchecked. The CDR3 covers 13 residues. The germline CDR1 and CDR2 sequences are LNHNV and YYDKDF (reference sequence). CDR3 sequence reads: CATSWTDGNTIYF.

V gene TRBV6-1 combines with J gene TRBJ2-5; TCRdb designates TRBD1, a call that cannot be tested without DNA. The CDR3 loop spans 18 amino acids. Germline CDR1 reads MNHNS; CDR2 reads SASEGT. The CDR3 sequence is CASSERGLQGYSQETQYF.

The chain carries TRBV24-1 and TRBJ2-3; TCRdb names TRBD1, which stays unverified in the absence of DNA. Germline loops: CDR1 KGHDR, CDR2 SFDVKD. The CDR3 is made up of 17 amino acids. CDR3 protein: CATSDGRGSISTDTQYF.

The CDR3 loop reads CASSPGIRLYEQYF. The chain employs TRBV28 and TRBJ2-7; lacking DNA, the TRBD1 call made by TCRdb goes unchecked. CDR3 size: 14 residues. CDR1 and CDR2 (germline): MDHEN, SYDVKM.

The V gene is TRBV28, the J gene TRBJ2-1; TCRdb's D call of TRBD2 is untestable without DNA. In germline, CDR1 is MDHEN, CDR2 SYDVKM. The CDR3 is made up of 14 amino acids. The CDR3 reads CASSFIGLAYEQFF.

The V gene is TRBV5-1, the J gene TRBJ2-5; with no DNA, the TCRdb D assignment of TRBD2 cannot be verified. This CDR3 contains 18 residues. Germline V CDR1 and CDR2: SGHRS, YFSETQ. CDR3 protein: CASSLVRASGTYQETQYF. Looking up the rest from reference TRBV5-1 and TRBJ2-5 gives the full variable domain: KAGVTQTPRYLIKTRGQQVTLSCSPISGHRSVSWYQQTPGQGLQFLFEYFSETQRNKGNFPGRFSGRQFSNSRSEMNVSTLELGDSALYLCASSLVRASGTYQETQYFGPGTRLLVL.

The chain employs TRBV29-1 and TRBJ1-1; TCRdb indicates TRBD1, and absent DNA this call remains unverified. Looked up from germline, CDR1 is SQVTM and CDR2 is ANQGSEA. The CDR3 extends over 13 amino acids. CDR3 protein: CSVEGKMTGAAFF.